Below are 28 T cell receptor beta chains sequenced from a single sample in a study of beta chain features in type 1 diabetes. Findings and caveats of the study: Among patients with Type 1 diabetes, TCRB CDR3s were moderately but significantly shorter in every one of the four CD4+ subsets.

Expressed TCRB transcripts were sequenced because the isolated RNA had all been reverse transcribed beforehand. Profiled with immunoSEQ multiplex PCR; TCRdb holds only in-frame clones, not every one. In the table there are a few hundred thousand clones, around 24% of which are singletons. Their antigens are not known. The source material was naive CD4+ T cells from blood. The receptors were sampled from a woman aged 25 to 39 with type 1 diabetes.

The rearrangement uses TRBV7-8 and TRBJ1-3; D gene uncertain. This CDR3 is 15 amino acids long. Trimming removed 0 bases at V and 0 bases at J, with 6 bases between. Per germline, CDR1 SGHVS and CDR2 FQNEAQ. CDR3 bases: TGTGCCAGCAGCTTAGCGCGCACCTCTGGAAACACCATATATTTT. This encodes CASSLARTSGNTIYF.

The J gene is TRBJ2-1, the V gene TRBV9; 8 bases match TRBD2. Germline values: CDR1 SGDLS, CDR2 YYNGEE. The V segment lost 1 base and the J segment 6 bases; nucleotides outside the gene matches: 9. The CDR3 consists of 16 residues. This CDR3 reads CASSVLGAGGPNEQFF. DNA for the CDR3: TGTGCCAGCAGCGTACTGGGGGCGGGAGGTCCCAATGAGCAGTTCTTC.

This clone was seen more than once but under ten times. The rearrangement joins TRBV30 to TRBJ1-2; 7 bases agree with TRBD1. V trimming: 0 bases; J trimming: 6 bases; junction bases outside the gene matches: 1. Germline V gives CDR1 GTSNPN, CDR2 SVGIG (reference sequence). The CDR3 runs 12 residues. The CDR3 coding sequence is TGTGCCTGGAGTGTAGGACAGGATGGCTACACCTTC. Protein sequence: CAWSVGQDGYTF.

In nucleotides, the CDR3 is TGTGCCTGGAGTGTTGGCGGTCACATTCAGTACTTC. This gives the protein CAWSVGGHIQYF. The rearrangement uses TRBV30 and TRBJ2-4, with D hard to call. The CDR3 sequence is 12 residues long. Germline V gene sequence: CDR1 GTSNPN, CDR2 SVGIG (reference sequence). V lost 0 bases and J 8 bases, leaving 8 bases between the germline ends.

This clone was counted only a few times. The chain recombines TRBV7-2 with TRBJ2-7, with D possibly TRBD2 on 5 matching bases. The germline gives CDR1 SGHTA, CDR2 FQGNSA. This CDR3 comprises 16 residues. V lost 5 bases to trimming and J lost 5 bases, with 22 bases between them. CDR3 sequence: CASSPTSGEGWDEQYF. DNA of the CDR3: TGTGCCAGCAGCCCCACTTCCGGGGAAGGGTGGGACGAGCAGTACTTC.

This sequence joins TRBV29-1 and TRBJ1-2; 8 bases match TRBD1. The trim removed 6 bases at V and 4 bases at J, leaving 4 bases unmatched. Germline lookup yields CDR1 SQVTM and CDR2 ANQGSEA. The CDR3 runs to 12 residues. DNA for the CDR3: TGCAGCGTAAGACAGGGGCTCTATGGCTACACCTTC. It translates to CSVRQGLYGYTF. Combining the CDR3 with reference TRBV29-1 and TRBJ1-2 gives the whole variable domain SAVISQKPSRDICQRGTSLTIQCQVDSQVTMMFWYRQQPGQSLTLIATANQGSEATYESGFVIDKFPISRPNLTFSTLTVSNMSPEDSSIYLCSVRQGLYGYTFGSGTRLTVV.

In its sample, this clone was seen a few times. The chain carries TRBV25-1 and TRBJ2-1; tentative D call: TRBD1 (5 bases). V was clipped by 4 bases and J by 7 bases, with 8 bases between them. The CDR3 is made up of 12 amino acids. In germline, CDR1 is MGHDK, CDR2 SYGVNS. CDR3 region: CASSGYRNEQFF. The CDR3 region has the DNA TGTGCCAGCAGTGGATACAGGAATGAGCAGTTCTTC. The whole variable domain, remainder taken from reference TRBV25-1 and TRBJ2-1, is EADIYQTPRYLVIGTGKKITLECSQTMGHDKMYWYQQDPGMELHLIHYSYGVNSTEKGDLSSESTVSRIRTEHFPLTLESARPSHTSQYLCASSGYRNEQFFGPGTRLTVL.

This clone was found once. The chain links TRBV5-4 to TRBJ2-1; D is possibly TRBD2 (6 bases). V was trimmed by 0 bases and J by 12 bases, leaving 13 bases between them. Germline V gene sequence: CDR1 SGHNT, CDR2 YYREEE (reference sequence). The CDR3 extends over 13 amino acids. CDR3 coding DNA: TGTGCCAGCAGCTTGGCGGCTAGCGAGTCGCAGTTCTTC. It encodes CASSLAASESQFF.

The chain combines TRBV5-5 with TRBJ2-5; perhaps TRBD2 as D (5 bases). Germline CDR1 SGHKS, CDR2 YYEKEE (reference sequence). The CDR3 runs 13 residues. V was cut by 0 bases and J by 4 bases, with 7 bases left in between. Here the CDR3 DNA reads TGTGCCAGCAGCTTGGTCGCGGGAGAGACCCAGTACTTC. It codes for CASSLVAGETQYF.

The chain employs TRBV7-9 and TRBJ2-3; weak D call: TRBD2 (5 bases). Germline values: CDR1 SEHNR, CDR2 FQNEAQ (reference sequence). The CDR3 runs 14 residues. V lost 5 bases to trimming and J lost 6 bases, with 15 bases between them. The CDR3 DNA is TGTGCCAGCAGCCCCCGAGGGATTTTGGATACGCAGTATTTT. Protein: CASSPRGILDTQYF.

The J gene is TRBJ2-7, the V gene TRBV5-1; 9 nucleotides match TRBD1. Trimming cost V 0 bases and J 5 bases; bases outside gene matches: 3. Germline V gene data show CDR1 as SGHRS and CDR2 as YFSETQ. The CDR3 length is 14 residues. The CDR3 loop is CASSLGDRVHEQYF. CDR3 bases: TGCGCCAGCAGCTTGGGGGACAGGGTTCACGAGCAGTACTTC.

This clone was seen a few times. The chain recombines TRBV7-9 with TRBJ1-1; D not resolved. Between the trimmed V and J ends, which lost 4 bases and 1 base, there was a span of 7 bases. Per the germline V gene, CDR1 is SEHNR and CDR2 is FQNEAQ (reference sequence). This CDR3 spans 13 amino acids. CDR3 DNA sequence: TGTGCCAGCAGCTCCGGGAAGAACACTGAAGCTTTCTTT. It yields the protein CASSSGKNTEAFF.

This chain links TRBV7-2 with TRBJ2-7; 7 nucleotides line up with TRBD2. CDR1 is SGHTA and CDR2 is FQGNSA in the germline V gene. J lost 0 bases, V lost 5 bases, and 1 base had no gene match. This CDR3 is built from 13 residues. The CDR3 region is CASSGLVSYEQYF. The CDR3 nucleotides read TGTGCCAGCAGCGGACTAGTCTCCTACGAGCAGTACTTC.

This clone was counted only a few times. The V call is TRBV9, the J call TRBJ2-1; tentative D call: TRBD1 (6 bases). Germline CDR1 is SGDLS and CDR2 is YYNGEE. The CDR3 consists of 13 residues. Trimming pared 3 bases from V and 5 bases from J, leaving 9 bases between. This CDR3 is CASSAGQNNEQFF. For the CDR3, the DNA is TGTGCCAGCAGCGCTGGACAGAACAATGAGCAGTTCTTC. Full variable domain (remainder filled in from reference TRBV9 and TRBJ2-1): DSGVTQTPKHLITATGQRVTLRCSPRSGDLSVYWYQQSLDQGLQFLIQYYNGEERAKGNILERFSAQQFPDLHSELNLSSLELGDSALYFCASSAGQNNEQFFGPGTRLTVL.

There are a few counts of this clone. The V call is TRBV9, the J call TRBJ2-6; D is unclear. The V and J ends lost 2 bases and 0 bases respectively, with 6 bases between them. The length of the CDR3 is 15 residues. Germline CDR1 and CDR2: SGDLS and YYNGEE. The CDR3 DNA reads as TGTGCCAGCAGCGTTCAAAACTCTGGGGCCAACGTCCTGACTTTC. Protein: CASSVQNSGANVLTF.

This clone was seen a handful of times. The chain carries TRBV7-2 and TRBJ2-5, with 10 positions matching TRBD2. Germline assignment: CDR1 SGHTA and CDR2 FQGNSA. The CDR3 extends over 14 amino acids. Trimming cost V 4 bases and J 5 bases; bases outside gene matches: 4. CDR3 residues: CASSWSGRAETQYF. CDR3 nucleotide sequence: TGTGCCAGCAGCTGGAGCGGGAGGGCGGAGACCCAGTACTTC.

This clone occurred a few times. This chain links TRBV29-1 with TRBJ2-1; TRBD2 agrees at 9 bases. With V trimmed by 6 bases and J by 9 bases, 12 bases remained unmatched. The germline V gene encodes CDR1 SQVTM and CDR2 ANQGSEA. The CDR3 has 14 amino acids. CDR3 sequence (DNA): TGCAGCGTCGGTAGCGGGAGTAGTTTAGGTGAGCAGTTCTTC. This codes for CSVGSGSSLGEQFF.

This clone was found a few times. This rearrangement joins TRBV7-9 to TRBJ2-7; 11 nucleotides match TRBD2. The CDR3 runs 14 residues. The J segment lost 6 bases and the V segment lost 5 bases, leaving 6 bases of the junction unmatched. Germline V gives CDR1 SEHNR, CDR2 FQNEAQ (reference sequence). The CDR3 loop is CASSRLAGNSEQYF. CDR3 in DNA: TGTGCCAGCAGCCGACTAGCGGGAAACTCCGAGCAGTACTTC.

This sequence joins TRBV30 and TRBJ2-7; D uncertain. CDR1 GTSNPN and CDR2 SVGIG come from the germline V gene (reference sequence). This CDR3 is 11 amino acids long. Trimming took off 5 bases at V and 2 bases at J, with 7 bases between the two ends. The CDR3: CAWEHAYEQYF. For the CDR3, the DNA is TGTGCCTGGGAACATGCCTACGAGCAGTACTTC.

This clone came up a few times. The chain couples TRBV11-2 to TRBJ2-7, with D unresolved. The germline V gene encodes CDR1 SGHAT and CDR2 FQNNGV. V lost 3 bases and J lost 0, with 12 bases in between. The CDR3 runs 15 residues. The CDR3 DNA is TGTGCCAGCAGCTTTACCAGCGCGAGCTCCTACGAGCAGTACTTC. Translated, it gives CASSFTSASSYEQYF.

A few counts support this clone. The V call is TRBV4-1, the J call TRBJ1-2; D ambiguous. In germline, CDR1 is MGHRA, CDR2 YSYEKL. The CDR3 loop spans 15 amino acids. Trimming shortened V by 1 base and J by 2 bases, and 11 bases separated the two germline ends. The CDR3 DNA is TGCGCCAGCAGCCAAGGCGACGCAGGCAACTATGGCTACACCTTC. Amino acids: CASSQGDAGNYGYTF.

The chain is built from TRBV11-2 and TRBJ2-1; TRBD2 might be the D (5 bases). This CDR3 is 13 amino acids long. The germline V gene has CDR1 SGHAT and CDR2 FQNNGV. V dropped 8 bases and J dropped 10 bases, with 18 bases sitting between them. The CDR3 DNA reads as TGTGCCAGCTCCCGCGGGCCAGCTTTAGAGCAGTTCTTC. It specifies CASSRGPALEQFF.

The rearrangement links TRBV11-1 to TRBJ2-1, with TRBD2 matching 8 bases. CDR3 length: 13 residues. With 7 bases clipped from V and 6 bases from J, the junction kept 5 bases outside the gene matches. Germline lookup yields CDR1 SGHAT and CDR2 FQDESV (reference sequence). CDR3 residues: CASTGGPGNEQFF. DNA for the CDR3: TGTGCCAGCACGGGAGGGCCGGGCAATGAGCAGTTCTTC. The entire variable domain, with the rest obtained from reference TRBV11-1 and TRBJ2-1, is as follows: EAEVAQSPRYKITEKSQAVAFWCDPISGHATLYWYRQILGQGPELLVQFQDESVVDDSQLPKDRFSAERLKGVDSTLKIQPAELGDSAMYLCASTGGPGNEQFFGPGTRLTVL.

This clone was counted only a few times. This chain joins TRBV30 and TRBJ2-5; 8 bases align to TRBD1. The V segment lost 2 bases and the J segment 2 bases; nucleotides outside the gene matches: 1. Germline CDR1 reads GTSNPN; CDR2 reads SVGIG (reference sequence). This CDR3 comprises 13 residues. CDR3 sequence reads: CAWSTGGQETQYF. CDR3 DNA: TGTGCCTGGAGTACAGGGGGGCAAGAGACCCAGTACTTC. Filled out from reference TRBV30 and TRBJ2-5, the complete variable domain reads SQTIHQWPATLVQPVGSPLSLECTVEGTSNPNLYWYRQAAGRGLQLLFYSVGIGQISSEVPQNLSASRPQDRQFILSSKKLLLSDSGFYLCAWSTGGQETQYFGPGTRLLVL.

Only one count was recorded for this clone. This chain uses TRBV11-3 with TRBJ1-1, with D possibly TRBD1 on 6 matching bases. This CDR3 spans 13 amino acids. V shed 7 bases and J shed 1 base, with 10 bases lying between them. In germline, CDR1 is SGHNT, CDR2 YENEEA. The CDR3 protein is CASKDRANTEAFF. As DNA, the CDR3 is TGTGCCAGCAAGGACAGAGCGAACACTGAAGCTTTCTTT.

The chain recombines TRBV9 with TRBJ2-1; 7 bases align to TRBD2. Looked up from germline, CDR1 is SGDLS and CDR2 is YYNGEE. CDR3 size: 15 residues. V lost 2 bases and J lost 8; bases outside the gene matches: 10. Here the CDR3 reads CASSVSRGRFDEQFF. CDR3 DNA sequence: TGTGCCAGCAGCGTCTCCCGCGGGAGATTCGATGAGCAGTTCTTC.

V usage is TRBV29-1 and J usage is TRBJ2-1; possibly TRBD2 for D (6 bases). The CDR3 totals 14 residues. Germline loops: CDR1 SQVTM, CDR2 ANQGSEA. Deletions cut 1 base from V and 3 bases from J, with 10 bases between. The CDR3 reads CSVEGAGYYNEQFF. The CDR3 coding sequence is TGCAGCGTTGAAGGAGCGGGTTACTACAATGAGCAGTTCTTC.

The chain combines TRBV7-9 with TRBJ2-1; maybe TRBD2 (6 bases). The germline gives CDR1 SEHNR, CDR2 FQNEAQ (reference sequence). Trimming pared 5 bases from V and 7 bases from J, leaving 18 bases between. The CDR3 has 15 amino acids. The CDR3 DNA sequence: TGTGCCAGCAGCCTAACGGGAGTCTTGTATAATGAGCAGTTCTTC. Its protein product is CASSLTGVLYNEQFF.